The present T cell receptor (beta chain) was sequenced within a study of cytomegalovirus exposure and HLA in healthy donors. With V trimmed by 3 bases and J by 2 bases, 5 bases remained unmatched. The CDR3 loop spans 17 amino acids. CDR1 is SGDLS and CDR2 is YYNGEE in the germline V gene. Here immunoSEQ multiplex PCR was the method, and the copy in TCRdb shows in-frame clones only, minus some. The sample holds roughly 65,000 clones, approximately 96% seen once. V usage is TRBV9 and J usage is TRBJ2-5, with 15 positions matching TRBD2. The sample was PBMCs. The source is a young man in good health and CMV-seropositive. The CDR3 bases are TGTGCCAGCAGCGCCCTCGGACTAGCGGGGGGGCAAGAGACCCAGTACTTC. Amino acids: CASSALGLAGGQETQYF.